This entry lists 22 T cell receptor beta chains sequenced from one sample in a study of blood T cell repertoires in COVID-19. Here immunoSEQ multiplex PCR was the method, and the copy in TCRdb shows in-frame clones only, minus some. The sample gives 210,000 or so clones, around 85% of which show up once; about 5.1% is in the top ten. The sequenced sample consisted of peripheral blood. Every receptor here comes from a man aged 50 to 60 with COVID-19, enrolled during active disease.

The rearrangement joins TRBV28 to TRBJ2-7; TRBD2 might be the D (6 bases). Germline CDR1 reads MDHEN; CDR2 reads SYDVKM. The CDR3 spans 16 residues. The V end was cut by 1 base, the J end by 1 base, with 14 bases between. In DNA form, the CDR3 reads TGTGCCAGCAGTTTATTCCCCGGAGGGGTGTCCTACGAGCAGTACTTC. Residues: CASSLFPGGVSYEQYF.

The rearrangement links TRBV27 to TRBJ1-5; TRBD1 is a possible D gene (6 bases). Germline values: CDR1 MNHEY, CDR2 SMNVEV (reference sequence). V was pared by 1 base and J by 3 bases, with 13 bases between. This CDR3 is built from 16 residues. The CDR3 DNA is TGTGCCAGCAGTTTATACGACAGGTCCCACAATCAGCCCCAGCATTTT. The encoded protein is CASSLYDRSHNQPQHF.

This chain links TRBV6-2 or TRBV6-3 with TRBJ1-1; no clear D gene. The CDR3 loop spans 14 amino acids. V lost 2 bases and J lost 1, with 8 bases in between. Germline CDR1 and CDR2: MNHEY and SVGEGT. The CDR3 DNA follows: TGTGCCAGCAGTTACGAGGTAAGGAACACTGAAGCTTTCTTT. Translated, it gives CASSYEVRNTEAFF.

The chain is built from TRBV13 and TRBJ2-1; 11 positions agree with TRBD2. CDR3 length: 15 amino acids. Germline assignment: CDR1 PRHDT and CDR2 FYEKMQ (reference sequence). Germline trimming cut 0 bases from V and 5 bases from J; bases unmatched to any gene: 0. The DNA for the CDR3 is TGTGCCAGCAGCTTAGGGGGACTAGCGGACAATGAGCAGTTCTTC. Protein sequence: CASSLGGLADNEQFF.

V usage is TRBV10-3 and J usage is TRBJ2-7; the match to TRBD2 covers 8 bases. The trim removed 3 bases at V and 7 bases at J, leaving 5 bases unmatched. CDR1 ENHRY and CDR2 SYGVKD come from the germline V gene. This CDR3 contains 13 residues. This CDR3 is CAISDSGGKEQYF. As DNA, the CDR3 is TGTGCCATCAGTGATTCGGGGGGGAAAGAGCAGTACTTC.

The chain links TRBV5-4 to TRBJ2-5; a possible D gene is TRBD2 (5 bases). The CDR3 runs 14 residues. The V end lost 6 bases, the J end lost 4 bases, and 16 bases lay between the germline ends. From germline, CDR1 is SGHNT and CDR2 YYREEE (reference sequence). The CDR3 here is CASTPLAGRETQYF. CDR3 nucleotide sequence: TGTGCCAGCACCCCCTTGGCGGGTCGAGAGACCCAGTACTTC.

This chain uses TRBV6-5 with TRBJ2-5; unclear D gene. CDR1 is MNHEY and CDR2 is SVGAGI in the germline V gene. V lost 7 bases and J 3 bases, leaving 9 bases between the germline ends. CDR3 length: 12 amino acids. The CDR3 reads CASMGRKETQYF. In nucleotides, the CDR3 is TGTGCCAGCATGGGCAGAAAAGAGACCCAGTACTTC.

The chain couples TRBV15 to TRBJ2-6; D may be TRBD2 (6 bases). V was clipped by 1 base and J by 0 bases, with 10 bases between them. CDR1 and CDR2 (germline): LNHNV, YYDKDF (reference sequence). This CDR3 comprises 17 residues. Here the CDR3 DNA reads TGTGCCACCAGCAGAGGGGACTCCTACTCTGGGGCCAACGTCCTGACTTTC. It specifies CATSRGDSYSGANVLTF.

This chain links TRBV7-2 with TRBJ2-7; D ambiguous. Looked up from germline, CDR1 is SGHTA and CDR2 is FQGNSA. The CDR3 has 13 residues. V was cut by 6 bases and J by 7 bases, with 16 bases left in between. CDR3 amino acids: CASSPDTSWEQYF. DNA of the CDR3: TGTGCCAGCAGTCCTGACACCTCTTGGGAGCAGTACTTC. Using reference TRBV7-2 and TRBJ2-7 for the parts outside the CDR3, the full variable domain is GAGVSQSPSNKVTEKGKDVELRCDPISGHTALYWYRQSLGQGLEFLIYFQGNSAPDKSGLPSDRFSAERTGGSVSTLTIQRTQQEDSAVYLCASSPDTSWEQYFGPGTRLTVT.

The chain employs TRBV19 and TRBJ1-1; D is ambiguous. The CDR3 sequence is 16 residues long. V lost 6 bases to trimming and J lost 1 base, with 18 bases between them. From germline, CDR1 is LNHDA and CDR2 SQIVND (reference sequence). In nucleotides, the CDR3 is TGTGCCAGTAGCCCCCCCCCAAACAGAGCGAACACTGAAGCTTTCTTT. It specifies CASSPPPNRANTEAFF.

In nucleotides, the CDR3 is TGTGCCAGCAGCCCGGGGGGCTTGTTCCCCCTCGTGCATCAGCCCCAGCATTTT. It codes for CASSPGGLFPLVHQPQHF. The chain carries TRBV5-5 and TRBJ1-5; D possibly corresponds to TRBD1 (6 bases). The CDR3 length is 18 residues. Germline lookup yields CDR1 SGHKS and CDR2 YYEKEE (reference sequence). The V and J ends lost 4 bases and 5 bases respectively, with 25 bases between them.

The CDR3 DNA reads TGCGCCAGCAGCGCATTCAGGGGTGGCTACGAGCAGTACTTC. It specifies CASSAFRGGYEQYF. The chain is built from TRBV5-1 and TRBJ2-7; D perhaps matches TRBD1 (6 bases). The germline gives CDR1 SGHRS, CDR2 YFSETQ. CDR3 length: 14 amino acids. With 4 bases removed from V and 3 bases from J, the gap between germline ends came to 14 bases. Looking up the rest from reference TRBV5-1 and TRBJ2-7 gives the full variable domain: KAGVTQTPRYLIKTRGQQVTLSCSPISGHRSVSWYQQTPGQGLQFLFEYFSETQRNKGNFPGRFSGRQFSNSRSEMNVSTLELGDSALYLCASSAFRGGYEQYFGPGTRLTVT.

The genes are TRBV5-5 and TRBJ2-7; 8 bases are shared with TRBD1. CDR1 and CDR2 from the germline V gene are SGHKS and YYEKEE (reference sequence). This CDR3 contains 15 residues. V trimming: 4 bases; J trimming: 1 base; junction bases outside the gene matches: 7. The DNA for the CDR3 is TGTGCCAGCAGCCCTACAGGGGGAAGTTCCTACGAGCAGTACTTC. The encoded protein is CASSPTGGSSYEQYF.

This clone was observed once. V usage is TRBV30 and J usage is TRBJ1-1, with no clear D. The V end was cut by 0 bases, the J end by 3 bases, with 11 bases between. CDR3 length: 14 amino acids. Germline V CDR1 and CDR2: GTSNPN, SVGIG (reference sequence). CDR3 DNA sequence: TGTGCCTGGAGTGTAACCGGGTCGGACACTGAAGCTTTCTTT. It is translated as CAWSVTGSDTEAFF.

This clone was observed a single time. The chain couples TRBV27 to TRBJ1-1, with a tentative D call TRBD1 (6 bases). Trimming removed 3 bases at V and 2 bases at J, with 13 bases between. CDR1 is MNHEY, CDR2 SMNVEV, per germline (reference sequence). This CDR3 comprises 15 residues. The CDR3 is CASSFRPGTNTEAFF. The CDR3 nucleotides are TGTGCCAGCAGTTTCAGACCCGGGACAAACACTGAAGCTTTCTTT.

V usage is TRBV9 and J usage is TRBJ2-7; D perhaps matches TRBD1 (6 bases). Germline CDR1 and CDR2: SGDLS and YYNGEE. V was trimmed by 2 bases and J by 1 base, leaving 10 bases between them. CDR3 length: 14 amino acids. The CDR3 DNA reads as TGTGCCAGCAGCGTGACAGGAAAGTCCTACGAGCAGTACTTC. Its protein product is CASSVTGKSYEQYF.

This clone was recorded once. The chain carries TRBV2 and TRBJ2-6; D perhaps matches TRBD2 (6 bases). CDR1 is SNHLY and CDR2 is FYNNEI in the germline V gene. The V gene lost 2 bases and the J gene lost 2 bases, with 7 bases spanning the gap. The CDR3 covers 15 residues. The DNA for the CDR3 is TGTGCCAGCAGTGAATGGACTACTGGGGCCAACGTCCTGACTTTC. The encoded protein is CASSEWTTGANVLTF.

V is TRBV4-2 and J is TRBJ2-2, with D possibly TRBD1 on 5 matching bases. V dropped 1 base and J dropped 3 bases, with 6 bases sitting between them. CDR1 is LGHNA and CDR2 is YNFKEQ in the germline V gene. CDR3 length: 14 amino acids. The CDR3 spells CASSQVRDTGELFF. The CDR3 DNA sequence: TGTGCCAGCAGCCAAGTCAGGGACACCGGGGAGCTGTTTTTT.

This sequence joins TRBV20-1 and TRBJ1-4; D not resolved. From germline, CDR1 is DFQATT and CDR2 SNEGSKA (reference sequence). This CDR3 has 12 amino acids. V was cut by 3 bases and J by 8 bases, with 10 bases left in between. CDR3 sequence: CSASREREKLFF. CDR3 coding DNA: TGCAGTGCTAGTCGGGAACGGGAAAAACTGTTTTTT.

The chain combines TRBV9 with TRBJ1-6; TRBD1 matches at 10 bases. The CDR3 is made up of 14 amino acids. Trimming at V came to 7 bases and at J to 5 bases, leaving 3 bases not matched to a gene. CDR1 SGDLS and CDR2 YYNGEE come from the germline V gene. CDR3 nucleotides: TGTGCCAGCGCGACAGGGGGCGATAATTCACCCCTCCACTTT. It yields the protein CASATGGDNSPLHF.

This chain uses TRBV28 with TRBJ1-5; maybe TRBD1 (6 bases). This CDR3 spans 14 amino acids. CDR1 MDHEN and CDR2 SYDVKM come from the germline V gene. Trimming took 7 bases from V and 0 from J, leaving 10 bases between them. For the CDR3, the DNA is TGTGCCAGCATTGGACAGCCTAGCAATCAGCCCCAGCATTTT. Translation: CASIGQPSNQPQHF.

This clone is a singleton in its sample. This chain connects TRBV18 to TRBJ1-1; D gene uncertain. The CDR3 runs to 14 residues. Germline assignment: CDR1 KGHSH and CDR2 LQKENI. V was shortened by 3 bases and J by 3 bases, with 11 bases between the two germline ends. The CDR3 DNA follows: TGTGCCAGCTCACCGGCGGGAGTTTACACTGAAGCTTTCTTT. Translation: CASSPAGVYTEAFF.